Described below is a single T cell receptor (beta chain) sequence and its context. Its antigen is unknown. A read error may account for a junction end that differs from germline. Germline DNA was also extracted, with blood RNA taken from unsorted whole blood. These patients lived with chronic HBV infection and had never been treated. This sample is part of a study of tumor-infiltrating lymphocytes in primary liver carcinoma. Overall study results and limits: Tumor top-250-clone fractions significantly exceeded those of blood (p = 0.039). Tumor region pairs showed greater overlap than either tumor-adjacent or tumor-blood pairs did.

With a constant-region primer, TCR beta cDNA was made from 500 ng of total RNA. Slightly modified ARM-PCR with three nested multiplex PCR rounds yielded TCR beta libraries. Each of the first two PCR rounds ran approximately 11 cycles with TRBV1-TRBV30 forward and C-beta reverse primers. TCRdb analysed the multiplex PCR reads with MiXCR anew, one entry per CDR3 protein. The repertoire consists of just over 300,000 distinct CDR3 sequences, with more than 55% occurring once and the leading ten covering approximately 17%. The CDR3 is 15 amino acids. The sequence derives from a woman aged 25 to 45 with primary liver carcinoma and hepatitis B virus infection. Sequencing was carried out using peripheral blood. The rearrangement links TRBV12-3 or TRBV12-4 to TRBJ1-5; possibly TRBD1 for D (5 bases). The CDR3 DNA is TGTGCCAGCAGCCCGGCTGGGGGGTATAATCAGCCCCATCATTTT. It is translated as CASSPAGGYNQPHHF.